The 19 T cell receptor beta chains below come from one sample, sequenced in a study of OX40 agonist ivuxolimab in advanced cancers. Only in-frame clones appear in the TCRdb table, and some are missing; sequencing was by immunoSEQ multiplex PCR. The table lists tens of thousands of clones, approximately 84% of them singletons, with more than 8.5% in the top ten. This specimen was CD4+ or CD8+ T cells sorted from blood, taken in a trial of the OX40 agonist ivuxolimab. Receptor source: an adult with an advanced solid tumor such as melanoma, head and neck, liver or kidney cancer.

The CDR3 bases are TGCGCCAGCAGCTTGCAGGGGGCAACTAATGAAAAACTGTTTTTT. This translates into CASSLQGATNEKLFF. This chain connects TRBV5-1 to TRBJ1-4, with 7 nucleotides matching TRBD1. This CDR3 is 15 amino acids long. Unmatched junction bases numbered 0, after V lost 1 base and J lost 0 bases. The germline V gene encodes CDR1 SGHRS and CDR2 YFSETQ.

This chain joins TRBV6-1 and TRBJ2-1, with TRBD2 as a possible D gene (6 bases). Trimming stripped 6 bases from V and 4 bases from J, with 16 bases between. This CDR3 has 15 amino acids. CDR1 is MNHNS, CDR2 SASEGT, per germline. CDR3 amino acids: CASRESWGDYNEQFF. DNA for the CDR3: TGTGCCAGCAGGGAAAGTTGGGGGGATTACAATGAGCAGTTCTTC.

The chain combines TRBV18 with TRBJ1-3; 10 bases align to TRBD1. CDR1 KGHSH and CDR2 LQKENI come from the germline V gene. The V gene end was trimmed by 3 bases and the J gene end by 7 bases; junction bases not matched to a gene: 9. CDR3 size: 16 residues. The CDR3 coding sequence is TGTGCCAGCTCACCCAACCTTGGGACAGGGGTGAACACCATATATTTT. Residues: CASSPNLGTGVNTIYF.

Only a few counts were recorded for this clone. The chain recombines TRBV4-1 with TRBJ1-1; D might be TRBD1 (6 bases). The CDR3 sequence is 15 residues long. V dropped 5 bases and J dropped 0 bases, with 13 bases sitting between them. Germline CDR1 and CDR2: MGHRA and YSYEKL. CDR3 DNA: TGCGCCAGCAGCACACGACAGGCGATGAACACTGAAGCTTTCTTT. Protein product: CASSTRQAMNTEAFF.

CDR3 nucleotide sequence: TGTGCCAGCAGCCCCAGGCGACAGGGGGTATACGAGCAGTACTTC. Encoded protein: CASSPRRQGVYEQYF. The rearrangement links TRBV7-9 to TRBJ2-7; TRBD1 aligns across 9 bases. Trimming cost V 5 bases and J 4 bases; bases outside gene matches: 9. CDR3 length equals 15 residues. In germline, CDR1 is SEHNR, CDR2 FQNEAQ (reference sequence).

V and J are TRBV18 and TRBJ2-6; D is ambiguous. This CDR3 is built from 18 residues. CDR1 KGHSH and CDR2 LQKENI come from the germline V gene. Trimming pared 2 bases from V and 1 base from J, leaving 15 bases between. DNA for the CDR3: TGTGCCAGCTCACCAAGCGCAGGCGGCAGGTCTGGGGCCAACGTCCTGACTTTC. The encoded protein is CASSPSAGGRSGANVLTF.

The chain joins TRBV28 to TRBJ1-5; a weak D match, TRBD1 (5 bases). Germline V gene data show CDR1 as MDHEN and CDR2 as SYDVKM. The CDR3 spans 15 residues. V lost 2 bases, J lost 5 bases, and 13 bases lay in between. The CDR3 loop reads CASSLKSMGDQPQHF. The CDR3 DNA reads as TGTGCCAGCAGTTTAAAGTCGATGGGGGATCAGCCCCAGCATTTT.

This chain links TRBV4-1 with TRBJ1-6, with 9 bases fitting TRBD1. This CDR3 is built from 15 residues. Germline V lookup: CDR1 MGHRA, CDR2 YSYEKL. V shed 1 base, J shed 7 bases, and the junction held 2 bases outside the gene matches. In DNA, the CDR3 is TGCGCCAGCAGCCAAGGGGACAGGGTAAATTCACCCCTCCACTTT. It specifies CASSQGDRVNSPLHF.

The chain has TRBV5-1 and TRBJ2-3, with D perhaps matching TRBD1 (6 bases). The CDR3 has 12 amino acids. Germline V gene sequence: CDR1 SGHRS, CDR2 YFSETQ. The V end lost 5 bases, the J end lost 6 bases, and 10 bases lay between the germline ends. The DNA of the CDR3 is TGCGCCAGCAGACTCGACAGGGATACGCAGTATTTT. This gives the protein CASRLDRDTQYF.

The rearrangement links TRBV5-1 to TRBJ2-1, with 9 bases aligning to TRBD2. Germline lookup yields CDR1 SGHRS and CDR2 YFSETQ. After removal of 5 bases from V and 6 bases from J, the junction contained 9 bases not matched to a gene. The CDR3 sequence is 15 residues long. CDR3 bases: TGCGCCAGCAGGTCCCCCGGGACTAGCAGCAATGAGCAGTTCTTC. Protein sequence: CASRSPGTSSNEQFF.

This clone is categorized as medium-sized. The sample holds other DNA sequences that translate to the same CDR3. The V and J genes are TRBV18 and TRBJ1-1; the D is unclear. The CDR3 loop spans 14 amino acids. With 4 bases removed from V and 4 bases from J, the gap between germline ends came to 13 bases. Germline V lookup: CDR1 KGHSH, CDR2 LQKENI. The CDR3 DNA reads TGTGCCAGCTCACTCGTAGGACGGGGCACTGAAGCTTTCTTT. Amino acid sequence: CASSLVGRGTEAFF.

In its sample, this clone was seen once. Other nucleotide sequences in the sample specify the same CDR3. The gene calls are TRBV28 and TRBJ2-1; 12 bases agree with TRBD1. Unmatched junction bases numbered 7, after V lost 4 bases and J lost 9 bases. CDR1 MDHEN and CDR2 SYDVKM come from the germline V gene. The CDR3 has 15 residues. The CDR3, as DNA: TGTGCCAGCAGTTCTCCGGGACAGGGGGCAGGTGAGCAGTTCTTC. As protein: CASSSPGQGAGEQFF.

The V and J genes are TRBV25-1 and TRBJ2-5, with 7 bases identical to TRBD2. The CDR3 extends over 14 amino acids. The V gene end was trimmed by 3 bases and the J gene end by 6 bases; junction bases not matched to a gene: 7. Germline CDR1 is MGHDK and CDR2 is SYGVNS. Written as DNA, the CDR3 is TGTGCCAGCAGTGAGGGGGGAGGGTCCAAGACCCAGTACTTC. It codes for CASSEGGGSKTQYF.

The genes are TRBV19 and TRBJ1-2; a weak D match, TRBD1 (5 bases). Germline assignment: CDR1 LNHDA and CDR2 SQIVND (reference sequence). Trimming left V 5 bases short and J 4 bases short, with 23 bases between. The CDR3 has 17 amino acids. The CDR3 region is CASSPSPGTRRVYGYTF. In DNA form, the CDR3 reads TGTGCCAGTAGTCCCAGTCCCGGGACTCGGAGGGTCTATGGCTACACCTTC.

This chain connects TRBV7-9 to TRBJ1-3; 7 nucleotides match TRBD1. In germline, CDR1 is SEHNR, CDR2 FQNEAQ (reference sequence). This CDR3 has 14 amino acids. Trimming cost V 5 bases and J 4 bases; bases outside gene matches: 5. The CDR3 nucleotides are TGTGCCAGCAGCGTAGACAGGGCGGGAAACACCATATATTTT. Translation: CASSVDRAGNTIYF.

The rearrangement uses TRBV7-9 and TRBJ2-5; 7 bases fit TRBD2. In germline, CDR1 is SEHNR, CDR2 FQNEAQ (reference sequence). This CDR3 region has 12 residues. With 10 bases clipped from V and 2 bases from J, the junction kept 4 bases outside the gene matches. DNA of the CDR3: TGTGCCACCGGGGGGAATCAAGAGACCCAGTACTTC. Translated, it gives CATGGNQETQYF.

The J gene is TRBJ1-1, the V gene TRBV5-1; 8 nucleotides match TRBD1. Unmatched junction bases numbered 5, after V lost 3 bases and J lost 1 base. The CDR3 has 15 amino acids. Per the germline V gene, CDR1 is SGHRS and CDR2 is YFSETQ. CDR3: CASSSWTGRNTEAFF. CDR3 sequence (DNA): TGCGCCAGCAGCTCGTGGACAGGGAGGAACACTGAAGCTTTCTTT. Full variable domain (outside the CDR3, taken from reference TRBV5-1 and TRBJ1-1): KAGVTQTPRYLIKTRGQQVTLSCSPISGHRSVSWYQQTPGQGLQFLFEYFSETQRNKGNFPGRFSGRQFSNSRSEMNVSTLELGDSALYLCASSSWTGRNTEAFFGQGTRLTVV.

The chain has TRBV2 and TRBJ2-1, with D perhaps TRBD1 (6 bases). Germline CDR1 is SNHLY and CDR2 is FYNNEI. V was pared by 2 bases and J by 3 bases, with 11 bases between. This CDR3 contains 15 residues. DNA for the CDR3: TGTGCCAGCAGTGAAATAGGGGGTAGCTACAATGAGCAGTTCTTC. This sequence encodes CASSEIGGSYNEQFF.

This sequence joins TRBV18 and TRBJ2-5; 7 positions agree with TRBD2. The CDR3 runs 14 residues. CDR1 and CDR2 (germline): KGHSH, LQKENI. V dropped 5 bases and J dropped 4; count of bases not matched to a gene: 7. CDR3 nucleotide sequence: TGTGCCAGCTCATCCCGGACTAGGGGAGAGACCCAGTACTTC. It specifies CASSSRTRGETQYF. Variable domain in full (rest from reference TRBV18 and TRBJ2-5): NAGVMQNPRHLVRRRGQEARLRCSPMKGHSHVYWYRQLPEEGLKFMVYLQKENIIDESGMPKERFSAEFPKEGPSILRIQQVVRGDSAAYFCASSSRTRGETQYFGPGTRLLVL.